The present T cell receptor (beta chain) was sequenced within a study of blood T cells in healthy people across ages. Whole-study context: For every two T cells, template switching captured about one barcoded beta molecule.

PCR was performed a second time for about 7 to 12 cycles using a sample-barcoded 5' primer and a J-beta primer mix. A template-switch adaptor that had 12 random nucleotides put a tag on each cDNA molecule. TCRdb re-called the 5' RACE reads through MiXCR, storing one row per CDR3 protein. The data show 850,000 to 1,100,000 distinct CDR3 sequences, more than 30% seen once. The study, taken as a whole, reports: Long-lived and aged donors differed, with more naive CD4+ cells and higher diversity in the long-lived.

The V end lost 3 bases, the J end lost 0 bases, and 11 bases lay between the germline ends. The V gene's germline CDR1 is DFQATT and CDR2 SNEGSKA (reference sequence). CDR3 length: 14 residues. A remark on this clonotype: Antigen unknown.

The specimen sequenced was blood. This rearrangement joins TRBV20-1 to TRBJ1-2; no firm D call. This TCR was recovered from a man between 18 and 35 years old in good health. CDR3 sequence: CSASSNFANYGYTF. The CDR3 nucleotides read TGCAGTGCTAGTAGTAACTTCGCTAACTATGGCTACACCTTC.